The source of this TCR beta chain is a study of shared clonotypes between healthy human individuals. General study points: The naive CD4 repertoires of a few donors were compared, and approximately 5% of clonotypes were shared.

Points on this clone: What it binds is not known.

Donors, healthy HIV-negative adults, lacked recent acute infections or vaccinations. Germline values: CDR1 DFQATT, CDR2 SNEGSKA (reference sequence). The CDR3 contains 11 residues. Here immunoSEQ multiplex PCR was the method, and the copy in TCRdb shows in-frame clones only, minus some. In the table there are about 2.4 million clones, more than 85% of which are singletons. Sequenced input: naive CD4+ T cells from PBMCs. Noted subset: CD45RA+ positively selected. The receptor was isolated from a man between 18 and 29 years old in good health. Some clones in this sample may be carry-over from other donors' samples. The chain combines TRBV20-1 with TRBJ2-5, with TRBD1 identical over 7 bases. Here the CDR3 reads CSRTGQETQYF. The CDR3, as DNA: TGCAGCCGGACAGGACAAGAGACCCAGTACTTC.